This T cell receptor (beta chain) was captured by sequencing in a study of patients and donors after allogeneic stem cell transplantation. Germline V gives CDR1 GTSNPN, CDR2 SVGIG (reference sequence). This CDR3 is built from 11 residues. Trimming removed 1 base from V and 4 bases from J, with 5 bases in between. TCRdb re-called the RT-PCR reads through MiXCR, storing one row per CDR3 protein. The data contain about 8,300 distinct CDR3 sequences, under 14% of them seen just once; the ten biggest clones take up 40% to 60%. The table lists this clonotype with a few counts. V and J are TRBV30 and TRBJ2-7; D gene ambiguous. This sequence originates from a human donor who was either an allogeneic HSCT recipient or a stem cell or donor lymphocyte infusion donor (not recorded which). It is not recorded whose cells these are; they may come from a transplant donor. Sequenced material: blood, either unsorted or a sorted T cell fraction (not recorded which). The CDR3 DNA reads TGTGCCTGGAGTGAGAGATACGAGCAGTACTTC. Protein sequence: CAWSERYEQYF.